Listed here are 18 T cell receptor beta chains from one sample, sequenced in a study of T cell responses to AZD1222 COVID-19 vaccine. TCRdb's table, derived via immunoSEQ multiplex PCR, lists solely in-frame clones and lacks some. The sample comprises around 110,000 clones, around nine tenths of which are singletons, and around 6.6% rests with the top ten. The input for sequencing was peripheral blood, taken 28 days after the second AZD1222 dose. Receptor source: an adult who received the AZD1222 COVID-19 vaccine.

In this sample, this clone turned up once. The chain joins TRBV19 to TRBJ2-5; 8 bases fit TRBD1. CDR3 size: 17 residues. The V and J ends lost 8 bases and 0 bases, in that order; junction bases with no gene match: 14. CDR1 is LNHDA, CDR2 SQIVND, per germline (reference sequence). CDR3 DNA sequence: TGTGCCAGTCGCCCCGGGACAGGAATGGCCTACCAAGAGACCCAGTACTTC. As protein: CASRPGTGMAYQETQYF.

This clone appeared once. J is TRBJ2-5 and V is TRBV12-5, with D possibly matching TRBD1 (7 bases). The V end lost 5 bases, the J end lost 4 bases, and 14 bases lay between the germline ends. Germline CDR1 and CDR2: LGHNT and FRNRAP. The CDR3 runs 14 residues. The CDR3 reads CASGNRGLGETQYF. The CDR3, as DNA: TGTGCTAGTGGTAACAGGGGACTGGGAGAGACCCAGTACTTC.

The chain recombines TRBV7-2 with TRBJ2-7; 11 bases match TRBD2. Germline V lookup: CDR1 SGHTA, CDR2 FQGNSA. The CDR3 spans 13 residues. The J segment lost 13 bases and the V segment lost 5 bases, leaving 10 bases of the junction unmatched. As DNA, the CDR3 is TGTGCCAGCAGCGACGCCCTAGCGGGGGGTTTCTACTTC. It specifies CASSDALAGGFYF.

The V call is TRBV15, the J call TRBJ1-1, with 9 bases identical to TRBD1. The V gene's germline CDR1 is LNHNV and CDR2 YYDKDF (reference sequence). This CDR3 contains 15 residues. The trim removed 3 bases at V and 4 bases at J, leaving 6 bases unmatched. CDR3 in amino acids: CATSSFGQGITEAFF. The CDR3 coding sequence is TGTGCCACCAGCAGTTTCGGACAGGGGATCACTGAAGCTTTCTTT.

The V call is TRBV7-8, the J call TRBJ1-2; no definite D call. CDR3 size: 15 residues. CDR1 and CDR2 from the germline V gene are SGHVS and FQNEAQ. Trimming stripped 2 bases from V and 1 base from J, with 11 bases between. The CDR3 loop is CASSLNPNFNYGYTF. The CDR3 DNA follows: TGTGCCAGCAGCTTAAATCCAAACTTTAACTATGGCTACACCTTC.

This sequence joins TRBV3-1 (or the pseudogene TRBV3-2) and TRBJ1-1, with D maybe TRBD1 (5 bases). This CDR3 is 14 amino acids long. Trimming stripped 4 bases from V and 6 bases from J, with 15 bases between. The germline gives CDR1 LGHDT, CDR2 YNNKEL (reference sequence). CDR3: CASSPGWTGAEAFF. The CDR3 DNA reads TGTGCCAGCAGCCCTGGTTGGACGGGGGCTGAAGCTTTCTTT.

V and J are TRBV30 and TRBJ2-7; no clear D. This CDR3 comprises 11 residues. CDR1 and CDR2 from the germline V gene are GTSNPN and SVGIG (reference sequence). Deletions cut 3 bases from V and 7 bases from J, with 10 bases between. In DNA, the CDR3 is TGTGCCTGGAGAGAACTTAGGGAGCAGTACTTC. This codes for CAWRELREQYF.

The chain joins TRBV19 to TRBJ1-1; 9 bases are a match to TRBD1. This CDR3 has 16 residues. J lost 3 bases, V lost 4 bases, and 9 bases had no gene match. CDR1 LNHDA and CDR2 SQIVND come from the germline V gene (reference sequence). The CDR3 region has the DNA TGTGCCAGTAGTAGGATCCCGGGACAGGGAGACACTGAAGCTTTCTTT. It yields the protein CASSRIPGQGDTEAFF.

V gene TRBV20-1 combines with J gene TRBJ2-1; 9 bases agree with TRBD2. The V gene end was trimmed by 3 bases and the J gene end by 9 bases; junction bases not matched to a gene: 6. The germline V gene has CDR1 DFQATT and CDR2 SNEGSKA (reference sequence). The CDR3 is 13 residues long. The DNA for the CDR3 is TGCAGTGCTAGTCGCGGGGGGGCGATTGAGCAGTTCTTC. This encodes CSASRGGAIEQFF.

V is TRBV29-1 and J is TRBJ1-2; D gene unclear. Germline-derived CDR1 and CDR2 are SQVTM and ANQGSEA. V was clipped by 6 bases and J by 0 bases, with 14 bases between them. The CDR3 consists of 14 residues. The CDR3 sequence: CSVGRLNSNYGYTF. In DNA form, the CDR3 reads TGCAGCGTCGGACGGCTGAACTCTAACTATGGCTACACCTTC.

The V call is TRBV9, the J call TRBJ1-1; D is possibly TRBD1 (5 bases). Germline V gene sequence: CDR1 SGDLS, CDR2 YYNGEE. V gave up 3 bases and J gave up 1 base, with 13 bases separating them. This CDR3 contains 15 residues. This chain's CDR3 is CASSGWDLGNTEAFF. CDR3 sequence (DNA): TGTGCCAGCAGCGGATGGGACCTGGGGAACACTGAAGCTTTCTTT. Full variable domain (rest looked up from reference TRBV9 and TRBJ1-1): DSGVTQTPKHLITATGQRVTLRCSPRSGDLSVYWYQQSLDQGLQFLIQYYNGEERAKGNILERFSAQQFPDLHSELNLSSLELGDSALYFCASSGWDLGNTEAFFGQGTRLTVV.

The J gene is TRBJ1-1, the V gene TRBV5-1; D possibly corresponds to TRBD1 (6 bases). The CDR3 has 14 residues. Germline assignment: CDR1 SGHRS and CDR2 YFSETQ. Trimming left V 1 base short and J 5 bases short, with 12 bases between. The DNA for the CDR3 is TGCGCCAGCAGCTTGATAAACAGGGAGACTGAAGCTTTCTTT. This encodes CASSLINRETEAFF.

V usage is TRBV7-8 and J usage is TRBJ2-1; a possible D gene is TRBD2 (5 bases). Per the germline V gene, CDR1 is SGHVS and CDR2 is FQNEAQ. The CDR3 has 15 amino acids. The ends were cut back, 5 bases at V and 5 bases at J, with 16 bases in the middle. The CDR3 sequence: CASSLTLTTNNEQFF. CDR3 sequence (DNA): TGTGCCAGCAGCCTCACGCTGACTACGAACAATGAGCAGTTCTTC. Variable domain in full (rest from reference TRBV7-8 and TRBJ2-1): GAGVSQSPRYKVAKRGQDVALRCDPISGHVSLFWYQQALGQGPEFLTYFQNEAQLDKSGLPSDRFFAERPEGSVSTLKIQRTQQEDSAVYLCASSLTLTTNNEQFFGPGTRLTVL.

This chain joins TRBV6-2 or TRBV6-3 and TRBJ2-7; perhaps TRBD2 as D (6 bases). The germline V gene has CDR1 MNHEY and CDR2 SVGEGT. The ends were cut back, 2 bases at V and 0 bases at J, with 17 bases in the middle. The CDR3 consists of 17 residues. This CDR3 reads CASSYGQRPGLSYEQYF. CDR3 bases: TGTGCCAGCAGTTACGGTCAGAGGCCGGGACTCTCCTACGAGCAGTACTTC.

CDR3 residues: CSAQESYGYTF. In DNA, the CDR3 is TGCAGTGCTCAGGAATCATATGGCTACACCTTC. The chain links TRBV20-1 to TRBJ1-2; D remains ambiguous. Trimming cost V 5 bases and J 5 bases, with 9 bases left between them. The CDR3 is 11 residues long. The germline CDR1 and CDR2 sequences are DFQATT and SNEGSKA (reference sequence).

This chain joins TRBV12-2 and TRBJ2-7; the table's D call of TRBD1 was not tested on the DNA. TRBV12-2 is termed a pseudogene. CDR3 length: 17 residues. The CDR3 sequence is CASRHRPPHREMYEQYF. The CDR3 DNA sequence: TGTGCAAGTCGCCATCGACCTCCCCACAGGGAGATGTACGAGCAGTACTTC.

This clone has a single count. The J gene is TRBJ1-1, the V gene TRBV9; D may be TRBD1 (5 bases). V shed 3 bases and J shed 1 base, with 13 bases lying between them. CDR3 size: 15 residues. The germline CDR1 and CDR2 sequences are SGDLS and YYNGEE. CDR3 residues: CASSATPGSNTEAFF. The CDR3 DNA is TGTGCCAGCAGCGCAACACCAGGGTCGAACACTGAAGCTTTCTTT.

The rearrangement joins TRBV12-3 or TRBV12-4 to TRBJ2-6, with D hard to call. The CDR3 runs 11 residues. With 7 bases removed from V and 6 bases from J, the gap between germline ends came to 4 bases. The CDR3 sequence: CASNAANVLTF. In nucleotides, the CDR3 is TGTGCCAGCAACGCGGCCAACGTCCTGACTTTC.